This passage covers 10 T cell receptor beta chains from one sample sequenced in a study of blood T cell repertoires in COVID-19. Generated by immunoSEQ multiplex PCR, the TCRdb table keeps only in-frame clones and is missing some. The data hold 210,000 or so clones, with approximately 81% observed a single time. Sequenced input: peripheral blood. These receptor sequences come from an elderly woman with acute or convalescent COVID-19.

This clone has only a few counts. The chain is built from TRBV5-1 and TRBJ2-3; 9 bases map to TRBD2. The germline V gene encodes CDR1 SGHRS and CDR2 YFSETQ. V shed 7 bases and J 2 bases; nucleotides not matched to a gene: 8. The CDR3 totals 15 residues. In nucleotides, the CDR3 is TGCGCCAGCCGCAATAGCGGGGGTTTCACAGATACGCAGTATTTT. It encodes CASRNSGGFTDTQYF.

This clone has at least ten counts. Here the CDR3 reads CASSEQGATGKLFF. For the CDR3, the DNA is TGTGCCAGCAGTGAACAGGGGGCCACAGGAAAACTGTTTTTT. The chain is built from TRBV2 and TRBJ1-4; 8 bases are a match to TRBD1. The CDR3 length is 14 residues. The V segment lost 2 bases and the J segment 10 bases; nucleotides outside the gene matches: 6. CDR1 and CDR2 from the germline V gene are SNHLY and FYNNEI.

The chain carries TRBV19 and TRBJ2-7, with D possibly TRBD2 on 6 matching bases. Deletions cut 4 bases from V and 2 bases from J, with 9 bases between. There are 13 residues in the CDR3. Germline assignment: CDR1 LNHDA and CDR2 SQIVND (reference sequence). CDR3 residues: CASSSQRAYEQYF. In DNA form, the CDR3 reads TGTGCCAGTAGTAGCCAGCGGGCCTACGAGCAGTACTTC.

This rearrangement joins TRBV11-3 to TRBJ2-5; 7 bases match TRBD2. The CDR3 contains 16 residues. Germline CDR1 reads SGHNT; CDR2 reads YENEEA. V was clipped by 5 bases and J by 5 bases; unmatched bases: 14. CDR3 residues: CASSPRGLTMSETQYF. The DNA for the CDR3 is TGTGCCAGCAGCCCCCGGGGACTAACCATGAGTGAGACCCAGTACTTC.

The gene calls are TRBV19 and TRBJ2-2; 7 bases align to TRBD1. Germline V gives CDR1 LNHDA, CDR2 SQIVND (reference sequence). The trim removed 6 bases at V and 1 base at J, leaving 5 bases unmatched. The length of the CDR3 is 15 residues. CDR3 protein: CASSSRDRNTGELFF. The CDR3 nucleotides read TGTGCCAGTAGCAGCCGGGACAGGAACACCGGGGAGCTGTTTTTT.

The chain has TRBV29-1 and TRBJ2-6; 8 positions match TRBD1. CDR1 and CDR2 from the germline V gene are SQVTM and ANQGSEA. V was clipped by 6 bases and J by 1 base; unmatched bases: 11. The CDR3 length is 17 residues. The CDR3 DNA follows: TGCAGCGTAGCCGGGACAGGATTTCTTTCTGGGGCCAACGTCCTGACTTTC. The encoded protein is CSVAGTGFLSGANVLTF.

Written as DNA, the CDR3 is TGTGCCAGCAGTCCTACACGGGGTTCAATGAACACTGAAGCTTTCTTT. Protein: CASSPTRGSMNTEAFF. The rearrangement links TRBV27 to TRBJ1-1; D gene ambiguous. Germline CDR1 and CDR2: MNHEY and SMNVEV (reference sequence). This CDR3 has 16 amino acids. Between the trimmed V and J ends, which lost 5 bases and 0 bases, there was a span of 16 bases.

The rearrangement uses TRBV6-5 and TRBJ1-2; 9 bases line up with TRBD1. CDR3 length: 14 amino acids. The V gene's germline CDR1 is MNHEY and CDR2 SVGAGI. Losses at the gene ends were 6 bases for V and 7 bases for J; bases not matched to a gene: 9. CDR3 sequence reads: CASRPPGQGLGYTF. As DNA, the CDR3 is TGTGCCAGCAGACCTCCCGGACAGGGGCTTGGCTACACCTTC.

This sequence joins TRBV5-6 and TRBJ1-4; D remains unclear. Germline V gene lookup returns CDR1 SGHDT and CDR2 YYEEEE. The CDR3 is 15 residues long. The V end lost 2 bases, the J end lost 7 bases, and 15 bases lay between the germline ends. CDR3: CASSFREAGGEKLFF. The CDR3 bases are TGTGCCAGCAGCTTTAGGGAGGCTGGAGGTGAAAAACTGTTTTTT.

The gene calls are TRBV21-1 and TRBJ1-1; the DNA was not compared with TRBD1, the D call given in the table. TRBV21-1 is recorded as a pseudogene. The CDR3 length is 17 residues. The CDR3 coding sequence is TGTGCCAGCAGCAAAGAGCTAGGACAGGGGTTGAACACTGAAGCTTTCTTT. Its protein product is CASSKELGQGLNTEAFF.